These T cell receptor beta chains were read from a single sample in a study of cytomegalovirus exposure and HLA in healthy donors. TCRdb keeps only in-frame clones here, not all; method: immunoSEQ multiplex PCR. The repertoire holds 90,000 to 130,000 clones, with nearly 97% as singletons. Sequencing input: PBMCs. These receptors were obtained from a woman between 18 and 30 years old in good health and CMV-seronegative. Both conserved end residues are part of each CDR3.

cdr3_aa: CASSSAYRGGYNEQFF
v_call: TRBV7-9

cdr3_aa: CASSLVQGEAFF
v_call: TRBV5-6

cdr3_aa: CASSLQGGTPLHF
v_call: TRBV7-9

cdr3_aa: CASSYLAGSTDTQYF
v_call: TRBV6-6

cdr3_aa: CASSRDRGWNEQFF
v_call: TRBV19

cdr3_aa: CASSQAELSGGGSGNTIYF
v_call: TRBV4-3

cdr3_aa: CASSDTGAGNTIYF
v_call: TRBV6-1

cdr3_aa: CASSDTGGHYGYTF
v_call: TRBV6-1

cdr3_aa: CASSSGGFETQYF
v_call: TRBV2

cdr3_aa: CASSPDSTSGHEQFF
v_call: TRBV4-3

cdr3_aa: CASSPRGREVEGDTQYF
v_call: TRBV2

cdr3_aa: CASSYGTAPNYGYTF
v_call: TRBV19

cdr3_aa: CASSYGGKGLDGYTF
v_call: TRBV6-5

cdr3_aa: CASSLEADSTDTQYF
v_call: TRBV7-6

cdr3_aa: CSVILAGVDTGELFF
v_call: TRBV29-1

cdr3_aa: CASSSGTIDTQYF
v_call: TRBV7-9

cdr3_aa: CASSVATWTSGGVNEQFF
v_call: TRBV9

cdr3_aa: CASGPTGEVTDTQYF
v_call: TRBV19

cdr3_aa: CASRNSDRDGYTF
v_call: TRBV27

cdr3_aa: CASSPGQGINEKLFF
v_call: TRBV7-6

cdr3_aa: CASSYSAGTRISYEQYF
v_call: TRBV5-4

cdr3_aa: CASSDLGQGSRPFALHF
v_call: TRBV25-1

cdr3_aa: CASSPLPQGEDTQYF
v_call: TRBV18

cdr3_aa: CASSQEITGTPLTDTQYF
v_call: TRBV4-3

cdr3_aa: CATRDTASYEQYF
v_call: TRBV19

cdr3_aa: CASSETLTTQRTQYF
v_call: TRBV7-2

cdr3_aa: CASQDRAVLNTGELFF
v_call: TRBV5-1

cdr3_aa: CASSPRGGSYNQPQHF
v_call: TRBV7-2

cdr3_aa: CASRISGGGTTDTQYF
v_call: TRBV5-1